A single sample gave rise to the 8 T cell receptor beta chains below, sequenced in a study of PD-L1 blockade in urothelial cancer. Regarding time point: pretreatment peripheral blood. The repertoire was sequenced with immunoSEQ multiplex PCR; TCRdb's copy has only in-frame clones and lacks some. The sample holds around 130,000 clones, 84% seen once. This sample comprised PBMCs, obtained around atezolizumab (anti-PD-L1) treatment. The source of these receptors is a man aged 45-65 years with urothelial cancer.

This clone came up once. The chain links TRBV29-1 to TRBJ2-3; possibly TRBD1 for D (5 bases). The V end was cut by 4 bases, the J end by 2 bases, with 13 bases between. CDR3 length: 14 residues. Germline V gives CDR1 SQVTM, CDR2 ANQGSEA. The CDR3 DNA reads TGCAGCGTTGGGGCAGGGTGGGACACAGATACGCAGTATTTT. It encodes CSVGAGWDTDTQYF.

The gene calls are TRBV14 and TRBJ1-2; D not resolved. The V gene's germline CDR1 is SGHDN and CDR2 FVKESK. Trimming took off 4 bases at V and 2 bases at J, with 11 bases between the two ends. The CDR3 spans 14 residues. CDR3 DNA sequence: TGTGCCAGCAGCCCAGACGGAGGAAACTATGGCTACACCTTC. Translating gives CASSPDGGNYGYTF.

The J gene is TRBJ2-3, the V gene TRBV19, with D uncertain. Germline loops: CDR1 LNHDA, CDR2 SQIVND (reference sequence). The CDR3 totals 15 residues. The V end lost 3 bases, the J end lost 5 bases, and 15 bases lay between the germline ends. CDR3 bases: TGTGCCAGTAGTATCGGCTCTAGGAATGAAGATACGCAGTATTTT. Protein: CASSIGSRNEDTQYF.

This clone has a single count. This chain uses TRBV7-2 with TRBJ2-3; TRBD2 matches 8 bases. CDR3 length equals 17 residues. The ends lost 6 bases at V and 4 bases at J; junction bases unmatched: 15. Germline-derived CDR1 and CDR2 are SGHTA and FQGNSA. The chain's CDR3 is CASRRRPREGVADTQYF. Written as DNA, the CDR3 is TGTGCCAGCAGAAGACGGCCACGGGAGGGCGTTGCAGATACGCAGTATTTT.

The chain links TRBV28 to TRBJ1-1, with D perhaps matching TRBD1 (5 bases). Germline V gene lookup returns CDR1 MDHEN and CDR2 SYDVKM. The germline V and J ends were trimmed by 7 bases and 7 bases, with 16 bases remaining between them. CDR3 length: 13 residues. CDR3 sequence reads: CASTPMGPLEAFF. The CDR3 region has the DNA TGTGCCAGCACCCCGATGGGGCCACTTGAAGCTTTCTTT.

The J gene is TRBJ1-4, the V gene TRBV6-6; perhaps TRBD1 as D (5 bases). CDR3 length equals 13 residues. The V end was cut by 3 bases, the J end by 6 bases, with 8 bases between. The germline V gene has CDR1 MNHNY and CDR2 SVGAGI (reference sequence). The CDR3 nucleotides read TGTGCCAGCAGTTATCAGGGCTATGAAAAACTGTTTTTT. Protein: CASSYQGYEKLFF.

This chain links TRBV6-4 with TRBJ1-1; tentatively, D is TRBD1 (5 bases). The CDR3 is 15 residues long. Trimming removed 7 bases at V and 0 bases at J, with 15 bases between. Germline lookup yields CDR1 MRHNA and CDR2 SNTAGT. This CDR3 is CASKQGINMNTEAFF. The CDR3 nucleotides are TGTGCCAGCAAGCAGGGAATAAATATGAACACTGAAGCTTTCTTT.

CDR3 sequence (DNA): TGTGCCAGCAGCTTCGACAGGGCCTCTAGCACAGATACGCAGTATTTT. Translating it yields CASSFDRASSTDTQYF. The chain recombines TRBV7-9 with TRBJ2-3; 7 bases are a match to TRBD1. V dropped 3 bases and J dropped 0; count of bases not matched to a gene: 6. CDR1 is SEHNR, CDR2 FQNEAQ, per germline (reference sequence). The CDR3 is 16 residues long.